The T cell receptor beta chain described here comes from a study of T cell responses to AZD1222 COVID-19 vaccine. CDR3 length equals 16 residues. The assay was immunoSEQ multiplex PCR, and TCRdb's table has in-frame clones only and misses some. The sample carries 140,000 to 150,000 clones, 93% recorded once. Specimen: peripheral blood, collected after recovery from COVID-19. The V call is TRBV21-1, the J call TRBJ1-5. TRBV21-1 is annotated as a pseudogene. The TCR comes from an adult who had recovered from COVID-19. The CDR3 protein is CASSKSKRGRDQPQHF. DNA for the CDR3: TGTGCCAGCAGCAAAAGTAAGAGGGGTAGGGATCAGCCCCAGCATTTT.